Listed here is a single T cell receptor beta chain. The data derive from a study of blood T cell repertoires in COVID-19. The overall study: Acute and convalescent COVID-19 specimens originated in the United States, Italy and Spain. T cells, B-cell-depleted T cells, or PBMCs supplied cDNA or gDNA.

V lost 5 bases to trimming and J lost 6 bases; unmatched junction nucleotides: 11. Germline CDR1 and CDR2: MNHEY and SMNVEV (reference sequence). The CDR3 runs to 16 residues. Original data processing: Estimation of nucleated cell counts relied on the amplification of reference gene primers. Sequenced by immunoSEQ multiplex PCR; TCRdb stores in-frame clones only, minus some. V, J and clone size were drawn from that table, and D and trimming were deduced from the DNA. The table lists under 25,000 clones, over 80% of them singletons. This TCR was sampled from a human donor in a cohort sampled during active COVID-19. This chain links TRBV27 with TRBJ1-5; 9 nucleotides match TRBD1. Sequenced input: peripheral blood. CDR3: CASSPLGQGRSQPQHF. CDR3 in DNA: TGTGCCAGCAGTCCCCTGGGACAGGGAAGGAGTCAGCCCCAGCATTTT.